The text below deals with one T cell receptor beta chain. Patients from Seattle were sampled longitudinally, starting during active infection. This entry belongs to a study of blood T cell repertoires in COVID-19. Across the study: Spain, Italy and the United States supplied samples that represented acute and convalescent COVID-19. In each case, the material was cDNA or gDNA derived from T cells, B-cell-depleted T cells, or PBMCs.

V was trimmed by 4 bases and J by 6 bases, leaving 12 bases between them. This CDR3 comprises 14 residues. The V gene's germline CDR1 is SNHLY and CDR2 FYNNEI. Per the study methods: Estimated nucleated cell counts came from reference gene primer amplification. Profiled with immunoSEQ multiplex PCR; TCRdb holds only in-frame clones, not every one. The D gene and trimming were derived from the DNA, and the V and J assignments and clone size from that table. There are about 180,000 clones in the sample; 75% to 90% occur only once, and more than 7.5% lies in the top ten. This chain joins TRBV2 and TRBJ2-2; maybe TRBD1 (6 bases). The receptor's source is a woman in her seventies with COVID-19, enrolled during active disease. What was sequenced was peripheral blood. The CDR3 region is CASSGDQGSGELFF. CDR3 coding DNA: TGTGCCAGCAGTGGGGACCAGGGGTCCGGGGAGCTGTTTTTT.